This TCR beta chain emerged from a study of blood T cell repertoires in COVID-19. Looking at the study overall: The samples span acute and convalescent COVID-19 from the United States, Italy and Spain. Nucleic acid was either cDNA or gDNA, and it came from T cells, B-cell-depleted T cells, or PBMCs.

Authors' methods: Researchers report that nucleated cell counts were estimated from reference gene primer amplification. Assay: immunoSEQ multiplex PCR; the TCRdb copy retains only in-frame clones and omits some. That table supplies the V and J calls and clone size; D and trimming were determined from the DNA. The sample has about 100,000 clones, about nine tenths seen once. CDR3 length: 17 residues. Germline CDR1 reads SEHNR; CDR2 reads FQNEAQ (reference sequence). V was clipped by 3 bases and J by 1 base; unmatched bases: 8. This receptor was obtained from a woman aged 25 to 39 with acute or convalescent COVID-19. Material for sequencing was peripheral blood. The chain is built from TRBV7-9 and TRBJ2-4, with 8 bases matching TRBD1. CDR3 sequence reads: CASSFAPGQEAKNIQYF. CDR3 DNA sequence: TGTGCCAGCAGCTTTGCCCCGGGACAGGAGGCCAAAAACATTCAGTACTTC.